One TCR beta chain is described in this entry. Its antigen is not yet known. One base away there is no much larger clone; base qualities are not given. The library was produced with PCR. Sequencer: Illumina HiSeq 2500. Molecular barcoding was employed in the preparation of TCR libraries, with unique molecular identifiers being used to normalize TCRbeta repertoire quantification. TCRdb reanalyzed the raw reads on its own, using fastp at Q25 for trimming and MiXCR for clone calling, and kept in-frame beta chains. Rows with one shared CDR3 protein collapse into an entry with the most common genes and DNA. The sample table holds hundreds of thousands of distinct CDR3 sequences, of which about 14% were seen once. Of the sample, around 4% falls within the top ten clones. Via the germline V gene, CDR1 is SGHVS and CDR2 FNYEAQ. The trim is 4 bases for V and 2 bases for J, with a gap of 12 bases between the germline ends. The CDR3 has 14 amino acids, counting the end cysteine and phenylalanine. Only CDR3 DNA is held: 42 bases, read in frame from base 1.

This sample is part of a study of T-cell reconstitution after alpha-beta-depleted transplantation in children (dated by TCRdb to 2015 to 2016). In the study overall: The study quantitatively tracked T-cell immune reconstitution after TCRalphabeta/CD19-depleted allogeneic hematopoietic cell transplantation in children using TCR repertoire profiling.

The input for sequencing was PBMCs, taken from the stem cell graft. The rearranged segments are TRBV7-6 and TRBJ2-7; TRBD1 is a weak D gene call, 5 bases matching. This receptor was obtained from a human donor who donated a stem cell graft to a child with Fanconi anemia. The CDR3: CASSSGHGAYEQYF. The DNA sequence reads TGTGCCAGCAGCTCCGGACACGGAGCCTACGAGCAGTACTTC.